These 6 T cell receptor beta chains were sequenced from one sample in a study of Graves' ophthalmopathy and Graves' hyperthyroidism. For repertoire sequencing, the TCR beta CDR3 regions were amplified from RNA transcripts. RT-PCR was first run with HTBI primers, then multiplex PCR in a second round. TCRdb re-derived calls from the multiplex PCR reads in MiXCR, one entry per CDR3 protein. In the table there are almost 400,000 distinct CDR3 sequences, 18% of which are singletons. The specimen sequenced was peripheral blood. These receptors were taken from a woman under 30 with Graves' ophthalmopathy.

There are many counts of this clonotype. The V and J genes are TRBV29-1 and TRBJ2-6; D is unclear. Trimming left V 5 bases short and J 3 bases short, with 5 bases between. Germline lookup yields CDR1 SQVTM and CDR2 ANQGSEA. The CDR3 consists of 12 residues. The chain's CDR3 is CSVLHGANVLTF. The CDR3 nucleotides are TGCAGCGTTCTCCATGGGGCCAACGTCCTGACTTTC.

At least ten counts were recorded for this clonotype. The chain has TRBV12-3 or TRBV12-4 and TRBJ2-7; the match to TRBD1 covers 11 bases. The CDR3 extends over 15 amino acids. J lost 7 bases, V lost 0 bases, and 5 bases had no gene match. Here the CDR3 DNA reads TGTGCCAGCAGTTTAGCGGGACAGGGGGACCAAGAGCAGTACTTC. Its translation: CASSLAGQGDQEQYF.

This clonotype appeared many times. The chain links TRBV10-3 to TRBJ2-2, with a tentative D call TRBD1 (5 bases). The length of the CDR3 is 13 residues. Deletions cut 8 bases from V and 0 bases from J, with 7 bases between. Germline V gene data show CDR1 as ENHRY and CDR2 as SYGVKD. The CDR3 DNA reads TGTGCCATCCCAGGGACGAACACCGGGGAGCTGTTTTTT. Protein sequence: CAIPGTNTGELFF.

This clonotype was counted at least ten times. This chain links TRBV7-2 with TRBJ2-4, with 12 nucleotides matching TRBD2. The trim removed 3 bases at V and 10 bases at J, leaving 22 bases unmatched. Per the germline V gene, CDR1 is SGHTA and CDR2 is FQGNSA. This CDR3 contains 20 residues. The DNA for the CDR3 is TGTGCCAGCAGCTTCCGGCCGACTAGCGGGAGAGGTTCGGGAAAAACGATTCAGTACTTC. Protein sequence: CASSFRPTSGRGSGKTIQYF.

This clonotype showed up many times. The rearrangement joins TRBV12-3 or TRBV12-4 to TRBJ2-7, with a tentative D call TRBD2 (6 bases). V was shortened by 1 base and J by 2 bases, with 12 bases between the two germline ends. This CDR3 spans 15 amino acids. The CDR3 region is CASSLVGGETYEQYF. As DNA, the CDR3 is TGTGCCAGCAGTTTAGTCGGGGGTGAGACCTACGAGCAGTACTTC.

This clonotype occurred many times. The V and J genes are TRBV10-2 and TRBJ1-1; the match to TRBD1 covers 8 bases. The germline CDR1 and CDR2 sequences are WSHSY and SAAADI. The CDR3 loop spans 13 amino acids. The V segment lost 5 bases and the J segment 6 bases; nucleotides outside the gene matches: 5. The CDR3 spells CASSLTGVAEAFF. The DNA for the CDR3 is TGCGCCAGCAGTTTGACAGGGGTTGCTGAAGCTTTCTTT.